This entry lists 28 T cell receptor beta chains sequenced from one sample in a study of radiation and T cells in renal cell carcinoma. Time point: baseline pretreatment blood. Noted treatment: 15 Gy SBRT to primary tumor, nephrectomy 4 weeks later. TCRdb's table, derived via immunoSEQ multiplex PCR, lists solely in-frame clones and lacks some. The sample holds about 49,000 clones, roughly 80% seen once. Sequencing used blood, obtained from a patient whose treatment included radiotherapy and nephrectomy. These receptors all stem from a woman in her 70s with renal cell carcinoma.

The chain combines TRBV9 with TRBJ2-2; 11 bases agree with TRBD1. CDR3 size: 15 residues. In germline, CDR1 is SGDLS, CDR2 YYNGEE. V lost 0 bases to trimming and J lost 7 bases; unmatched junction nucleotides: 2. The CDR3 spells CASSVDGTGGGELFF. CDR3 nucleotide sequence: TGTGCCAGCAGCGTAGACGGGACAGGGGGCGGGGAGCTGTTTTTT.

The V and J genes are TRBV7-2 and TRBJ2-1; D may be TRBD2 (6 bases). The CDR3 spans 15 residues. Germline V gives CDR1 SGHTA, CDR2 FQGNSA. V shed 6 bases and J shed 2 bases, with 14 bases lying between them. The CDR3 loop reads CASSSEGRPYNEQFF. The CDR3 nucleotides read TGTGCCAGCAGTTCGGAGGGCCGGCCCTACAATGAGCAGTTCTTC.

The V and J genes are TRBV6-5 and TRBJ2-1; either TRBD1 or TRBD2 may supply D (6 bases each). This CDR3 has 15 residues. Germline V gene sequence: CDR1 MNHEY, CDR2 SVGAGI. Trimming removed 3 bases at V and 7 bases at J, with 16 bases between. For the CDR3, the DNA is TGTGCCAGCAGTTATGAGGGGGGCCTGTGGAATGAGCAGTTCTTC. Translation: CASSYEGGLWNEQFF.

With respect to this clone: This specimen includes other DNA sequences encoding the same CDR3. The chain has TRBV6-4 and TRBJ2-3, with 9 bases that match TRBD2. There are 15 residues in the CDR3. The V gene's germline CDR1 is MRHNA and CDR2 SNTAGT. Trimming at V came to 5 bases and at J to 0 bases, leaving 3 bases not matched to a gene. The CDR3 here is CASSPTSGSTDTQYF. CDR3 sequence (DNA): TGTGCCAGCAGTCCGACTAGCGGAAGCACAGATACGCAGTATTTT.

The CDR3 DNA is TGCGCCAGCAGCTCCTCTCTAGCGGGGGGCACAGATACGCAGTATTTT. Protein: CASSSSLAGGTDTQYF. This chain uses TRBV5-1 with TRBJ2-3; 10 bases map to TRBD2. V gave up 3 bases and J gave up 1 base; unmatched junction bases: 5. This CDR3 is 16 amino acids long. From germline, CDR1 is SGHRS and CDR2 YFSETQ.

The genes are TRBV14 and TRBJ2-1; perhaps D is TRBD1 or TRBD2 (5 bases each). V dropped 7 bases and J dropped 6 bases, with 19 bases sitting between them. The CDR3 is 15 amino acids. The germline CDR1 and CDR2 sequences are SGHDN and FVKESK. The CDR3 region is CASTPRDPPSNEQFF. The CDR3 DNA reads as TGTGCCAGCACCCCCCGGGACCCTCCGTCCAATGAGCAGTTCTTC.

The CDR3 is CASSYSWTGLSEQYF. Here the CDR3 DNA reads TGTGCCAGCAGTTACTCTTGGACAGGGTTGAGCGAGCAGTACTTC. The V call is TRBV6-5, the J call TRBJ2-7; 8 bases match TRBD1. Germline loops: CDR1 MNHEY, CDR2 SVGAGI. Losses at the gene ends were 0 bases for V and 6 bases for J; bases not matched to a gene: 7. This CDR3 region has 15 residues.

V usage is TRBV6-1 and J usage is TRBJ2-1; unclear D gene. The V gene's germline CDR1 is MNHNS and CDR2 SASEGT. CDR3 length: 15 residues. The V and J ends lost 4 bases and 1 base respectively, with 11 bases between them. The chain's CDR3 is CASSGLAVSYNEQFF. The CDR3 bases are TGTGCCAGCAGTGGTCTGGCGGTTTCCTACAATGAGCAGTTCTTC.

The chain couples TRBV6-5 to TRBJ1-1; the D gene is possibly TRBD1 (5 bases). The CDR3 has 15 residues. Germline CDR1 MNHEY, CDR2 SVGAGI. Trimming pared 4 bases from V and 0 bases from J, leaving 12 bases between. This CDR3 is CASSSTANLNTEAFF. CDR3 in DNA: TGTGCCAGCAGTTCGACAGCTAATCTGAACACTGAAGCTTTCTTT.

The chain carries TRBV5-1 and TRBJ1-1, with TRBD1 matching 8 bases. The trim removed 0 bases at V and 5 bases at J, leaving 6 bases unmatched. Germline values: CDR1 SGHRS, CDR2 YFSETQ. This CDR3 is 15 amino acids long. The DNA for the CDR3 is TGCGCCAGCAGCTTGGATCCAGGGGGCGCGACTGAAGCTTTCTTT. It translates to CASSLDPGGATEAFF.

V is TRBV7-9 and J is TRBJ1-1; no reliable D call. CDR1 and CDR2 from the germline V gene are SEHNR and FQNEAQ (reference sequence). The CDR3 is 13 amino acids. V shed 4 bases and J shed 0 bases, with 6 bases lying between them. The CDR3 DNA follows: TGTGCCAGCAGCTCAAGAATGAACACTGAAGCTTTCTTT. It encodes CASSSRMNTEAFF.

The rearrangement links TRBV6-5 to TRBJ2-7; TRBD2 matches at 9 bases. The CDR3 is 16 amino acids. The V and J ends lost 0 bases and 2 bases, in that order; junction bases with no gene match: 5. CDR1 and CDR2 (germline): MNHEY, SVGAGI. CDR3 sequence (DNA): TGTGCCAGCAGTTACTCGGCAGCGGGGGGACCCTACGAGCAGTACTTC. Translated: CASSYSAAGGPYEQYF.

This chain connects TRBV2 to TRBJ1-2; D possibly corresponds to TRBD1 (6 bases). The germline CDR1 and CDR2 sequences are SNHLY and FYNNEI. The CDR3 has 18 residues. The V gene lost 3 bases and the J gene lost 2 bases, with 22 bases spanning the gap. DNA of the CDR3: TGTGCCAGCAGTGACCACGCCGGACAGAACTACTTGAACTATGGCTACACCTTC. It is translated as CASSDHAGQNYLNYGYTF.

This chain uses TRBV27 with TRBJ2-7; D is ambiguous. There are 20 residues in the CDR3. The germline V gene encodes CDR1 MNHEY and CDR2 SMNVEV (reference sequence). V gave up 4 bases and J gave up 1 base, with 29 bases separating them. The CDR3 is CASSSHTPSSGVEGSYEQYF. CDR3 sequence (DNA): TGTGCCAGCAGTTCACATACCCCAAGTAGTGGCGTGGAAGGGTCCTACGAGCAGTACTTC.

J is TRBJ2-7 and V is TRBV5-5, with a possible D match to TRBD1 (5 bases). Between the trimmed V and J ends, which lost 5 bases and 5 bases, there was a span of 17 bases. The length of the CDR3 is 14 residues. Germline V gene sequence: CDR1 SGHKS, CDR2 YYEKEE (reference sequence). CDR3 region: CASRHPDSPNEQYF. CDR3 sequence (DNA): TGTGCCAGCAGACACCCTGACAGTCCCAACGAGCAGTACTTC.

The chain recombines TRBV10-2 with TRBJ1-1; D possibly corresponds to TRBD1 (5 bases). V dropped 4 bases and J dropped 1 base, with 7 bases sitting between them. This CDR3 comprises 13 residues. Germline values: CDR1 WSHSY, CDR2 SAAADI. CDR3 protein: CASSVQGNTEAFF. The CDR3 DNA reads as TGCGCCAGCAGTGTCCAGGGGAACACTGAAGCTTTCTTT.

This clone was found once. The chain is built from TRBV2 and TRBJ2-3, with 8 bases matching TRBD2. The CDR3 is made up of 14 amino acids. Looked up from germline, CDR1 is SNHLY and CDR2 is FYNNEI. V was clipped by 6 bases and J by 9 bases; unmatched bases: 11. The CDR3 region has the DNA TGTGCCAGCAGGCCGGGGGAAGGCGGGGGGACGCAGTATTTT. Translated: CASRPGEGGGTQYF.

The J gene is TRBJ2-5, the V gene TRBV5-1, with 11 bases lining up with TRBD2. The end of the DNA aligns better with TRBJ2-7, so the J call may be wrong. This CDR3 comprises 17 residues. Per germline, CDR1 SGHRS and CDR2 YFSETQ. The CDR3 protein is CASSPPRSGRASDEQYF. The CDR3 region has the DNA TGCGCCAGCAGCCCACCGCGTAGCGGGAGGGCCTCGGACGAGCAGTACTTC.

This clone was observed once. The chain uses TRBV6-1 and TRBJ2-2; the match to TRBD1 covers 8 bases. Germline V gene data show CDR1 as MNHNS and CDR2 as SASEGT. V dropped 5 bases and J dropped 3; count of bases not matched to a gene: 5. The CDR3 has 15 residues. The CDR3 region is CASSLDRGYTGELFF. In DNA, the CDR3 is TGTGCCAGCAGTTTAGACAGGGGTTACACCGGGGAGCTGTTTTTT.

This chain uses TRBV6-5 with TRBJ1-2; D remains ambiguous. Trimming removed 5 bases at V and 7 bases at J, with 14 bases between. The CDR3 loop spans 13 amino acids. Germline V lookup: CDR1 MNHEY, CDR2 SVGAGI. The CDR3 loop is CASSPVGSSGYTF. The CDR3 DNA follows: TGTGCCAGCAGTCCAGTCGGGAGTAGTGGCTACACCTTC.

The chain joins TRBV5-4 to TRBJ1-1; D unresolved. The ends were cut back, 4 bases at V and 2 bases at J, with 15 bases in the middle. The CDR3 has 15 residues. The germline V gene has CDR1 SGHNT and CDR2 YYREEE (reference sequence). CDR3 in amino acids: CASSPPGDFNTEAFF. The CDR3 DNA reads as TGTGCCAGCAGCCCCCCGGGTGATTTTAACACTGAAGCTTTCTTT.

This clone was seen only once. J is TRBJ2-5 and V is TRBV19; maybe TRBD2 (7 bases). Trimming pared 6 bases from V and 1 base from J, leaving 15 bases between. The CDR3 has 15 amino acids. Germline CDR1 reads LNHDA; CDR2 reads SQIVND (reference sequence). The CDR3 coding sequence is TGTGCCAGTAGATCCCTGGGGGGGGCCCAAGAGACCCAGTACTTC. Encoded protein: CASRSLGGAQETQYF.

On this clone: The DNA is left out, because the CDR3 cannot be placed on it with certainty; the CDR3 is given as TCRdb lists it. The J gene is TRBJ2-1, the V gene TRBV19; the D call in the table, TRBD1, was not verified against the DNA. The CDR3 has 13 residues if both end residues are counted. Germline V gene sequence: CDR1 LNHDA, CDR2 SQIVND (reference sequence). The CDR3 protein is CASSVAVGQGSFF.

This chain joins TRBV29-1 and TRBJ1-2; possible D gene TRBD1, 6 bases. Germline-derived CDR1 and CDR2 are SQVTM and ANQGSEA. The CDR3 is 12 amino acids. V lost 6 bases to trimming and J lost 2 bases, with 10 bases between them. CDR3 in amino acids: CSVVGQNYGYTF. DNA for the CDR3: TGCAGCGTAGTGGGACAAAACTATGGCTACACCTTC.

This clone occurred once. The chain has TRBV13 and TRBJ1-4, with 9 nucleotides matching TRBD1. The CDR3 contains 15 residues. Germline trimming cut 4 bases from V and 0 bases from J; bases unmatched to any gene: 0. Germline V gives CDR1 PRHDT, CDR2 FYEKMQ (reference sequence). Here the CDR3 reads CASSWTGATNEKLFF. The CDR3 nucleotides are TGTGCCAGCAGCTGGACAGGGGCAACTAATGAAAAACTGTTTTTT.

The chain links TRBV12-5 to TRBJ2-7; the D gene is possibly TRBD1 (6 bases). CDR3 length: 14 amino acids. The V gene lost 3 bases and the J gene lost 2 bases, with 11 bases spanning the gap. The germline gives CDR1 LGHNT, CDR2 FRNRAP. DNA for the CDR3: TGTGCTAGTGGTTTCAAGACAGGAGCCTACGAGCAGTACTTC. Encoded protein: CASGFKTGAYEQYF.

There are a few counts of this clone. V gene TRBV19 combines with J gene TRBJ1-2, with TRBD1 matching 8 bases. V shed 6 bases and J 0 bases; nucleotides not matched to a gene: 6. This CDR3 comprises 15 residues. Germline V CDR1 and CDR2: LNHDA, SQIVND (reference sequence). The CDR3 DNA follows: TGTGCCAGTAGACAACCGGGACAGGCTAACTATGGCTACACCTTC. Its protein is CASRQPGQANYGYTF.

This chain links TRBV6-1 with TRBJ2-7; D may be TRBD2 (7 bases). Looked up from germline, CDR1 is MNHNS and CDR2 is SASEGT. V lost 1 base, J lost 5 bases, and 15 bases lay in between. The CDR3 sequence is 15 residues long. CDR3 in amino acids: CASSEGGGAQDEQYF. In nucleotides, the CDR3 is TGTGCCAGCAGTGAAGGAGGGGGGGCGCAGGACGAGCAGTACTTC.